This entry is about one T cell receptor beta chain. Its antigen specificity is not known. Base-call qualities are not available, and no considerably larger clone is one nucleotide away. This sample is drawn from a study of T cell responses to AZD1222 COVID-19 vaccine (dated by TCRdb to the early 2020s). Turning to the overall study: TCR sequencing was performed for fewer than 250 trial participants, of whom about 200 were given two doses of AZD1222 and 26 were given two doses of MenACWY control vaccine. Trial participants were enrolled by age into 18-55, 56-69 and 70-plus year subgroups, with roughly 160, 29 and 62 TCR-sequenced participants respectively. The research as a whole found: CD4 TCRs associated with the vaccine covered the entire spike protein, and the dominant responses were in regions 160-218 and 743-854. Conclusions about previously exposed vaccinees are limited, since just 5 to 7 AZD1222 recipients were seropositive for SARS-CoV-2 at baseline. Because no day 14 peak-response samples were available, the repertoires could be characterized only after the peak T cell response. In the small 56-69-year group, the increase in depth fell short of significance, most likely because of low power. Most participants were white British and females outnumbered males, and the authors suggested that clonal diversity may have been underestimated. A significant rise in spike-specific TCR breadth and depth was observed after two AZD1222 doses relative to day 0 and relative to MenACWY recipients. Reportedly, close to half of the unique spike-specific TCRs recognized epitopes lying outside the regions that are mutated in the B.1.351 and B.1.1.7 variants.

Inclusive of the bounding cysteine and phenylalanine, the CDR3 is 13 residues long. Just the 39-base CDR3 DNA is kept, in frame starting at base 1. V loses 7 bases, J loses 0 bases, and the germline ends lie 11 bases apart. Reading the germline V gene gives CDR1 SGHDT and CDR2 YYEEEE. The CDR3 regions of human TCRbeta chains were analyzed by immunosequencing. As for the original processing: Repertoire TCRs were checked for matches against a reference library of SARS-CoV-2-specific TCRs that had been generated using the MIRA antigen-specificity platform. Breadth meant the fraction of unique TCRs that were SARS-CoV-2-associated, whereas depth meant the fraction of total T cells that were SARS-CoV-2-associated. Using the MIRA data, every spike-specific TCR was mapped to the spike region that the TCR reacted to and assigned to either a CD4 or a CD8 class. Log10-transformed breadth and depth values were compared by one-way ANOVA with Sidak's multiple comparisons tests. Here the immuneACCESS table is served through TCRdb, limited to in-frame sequences with V and J called. Missing clones are a known gap in these copies; in checked studies unresolved V genes cover under half, and the rest lacks a known reason. V, J and clone size are taken as reported in that table, and D and trimming were inferred from the DNA itself. Present in this sample are about 200,000 clones, roughly 94% of which were seen just once. In total, the top ten clones hold around 1.7% of the sample.

The time point label, read with the paper, signifies: about 28 days (+/-7) after the second vaccine dose. In the paper's terms, the treatment or condition label means: meningococcal conjugate vaccine given as trial control. The vaccinee samples were drawn from two UK trials, COV001 and COV002, one of which was a single-blind randomized controlled phase 2/3 trial testing AZD1222 (ChAdOx1 nCoV-19) in healthy adults. For TCRbeta chain sequencing, PBMC samples from trial participants were taken at day 0 and at day 28 after the second dose. The specimen was peripheral blood, collected 28 days after the second dose of the MenACWY control vaccine. The TCR comes from an adult who received the MenACWY meningococcal vaccine as a control. The rearranged chain carries TRBV5-6 and TRBJ2-7, with the D gene call left open. The CDR3 corresponds to CASQITFSYEQYF. Read as DNA, the sequence is TGTGCCAGCCAGATCACTTTCTCCTACGAGCAGTACTTC.